The 20 T cell receptor beta chains below come from one sample, sequenced in a study of PD-1 blockade in classical Hodgkin lymphoma (dated by TCRdb to the early 2020s). What the time point label conveys for this sample: cycle 2 day 1 (C2D1) of nivolumab. Every trial patient had relapsed after autologous stem cell transplantation, and cohorts A, B and C differed in prior brentuximab vedotin exposure. To prepare the library, the immunoSEQ multiplex PCR assay was applied. TCRdb mirrors the immuneACCESS table, restricted to in-frame sequences. Some clones are absent from its copies; in checked studies, under half trace to an unresolved V gene, and the reason for the others is unknown. The sample table contains more than 10,000 clones; only one count was recorded for about 80% of them. The leading ten clones occupy 34% of the sample. Sequenced material: peripheral blood mononuclear cells (PBMCs), taken before the second cycle of nivolumab. The receptors stem from a human donor with classical Hodgkin lymphoma.

This chain joins TRBV14 and TRBJ1-2; 9 bases line up with TRBD1. V lost 8 bases and J lost 8; bases outside the gene matches: 6. This CDR3 has 12 amino acids. The V gene's germline CDR1 is SGHDN and CDR2 FVKESK. The CDR3 coding sequence is TGTGCCAGCTCGGGACAGGGAGGAGGCTACACCTTC. This encodes CASSGQGGGYTF.

The chain employs TRBV6-4 and TRBJ2-2; TRBD2 matches 9 bases. Germline V CDR1 and CDR2: MRHNA, SNTAGT. The CDR3 has 13 residues. J gave up 6 bases and V 4 bases, and 0 bases lay outside the gene matches. The CDR3 nucleotides read TGTGCCAGCAGTGGGACTAGCGCCGGGGAGCTGTTTTTT. Translated: CASSGTSAGELFF.

This clone was found a few times. This chain uses TRBV28 with TRBJ1-2, with D unresolved. Germline V gene lookup returns CDR1 MDHEN and CDR2 SYDVKM. CDR3 length: 12 residues. V lost 1 base and J 0 bases, leaving 0 bases between the germline ends. The CDR3 loop reads CASSLSNYGYTF. In nucleotides, the CDR3 is TGTGCCAGCAGTTTATCTAACTATGGCTACACCTTC.

This clone was counted a few times. The CDR3, as DNA: TGTGCCAGCAGCTCCCGGGACCAAGACACAGATACGCAGTATTTT. This encodes CASSSRDQDTDTQYF. This chain links TRBV2 with TRBJ2-3; D might be TRBD1 or TRBD2, each matching 5 bases. In germline, CDR1 is SNHLY, CDR2 FYNNEI. V lost 6 bases, J lost 2 bases, and 15 bases lay in between. The CDR3 is 15 amino acids. The variable domain in full, completed from reference TRBV2 and TRBJ2-3, reads EPEVTQTPSHQVTQMGQEVILRCVPISNHLYFYWYRQILGQKVEFLVSFYNNEISEKSEIFDDQFSVERPDGSNFTLKIRSTKLEDSAMYFCASSSRDQDTDTQYFGPGTRLTVL.

CDR3 DNA: TGTGCCAGTAGTACAAGTAGCGGGAGCCCCCCAGATACGCAGTATTTT. Encoded protein: CASSTSSGSPPDTQYF. The chain links TRBV19 to TRBJ2-3, with 9 bases aligning to TRBD2. Germline V gene lookup returns CDR1 LNHDA and CDR2 SQIVND (reference sequence). Trimming at V came to 4 bases and at J to 4 bases, leaving 9 bases not matched to a gene. This CDR3 is built from 16 residues.

J is TRBJ2-7 and V is TRBV7-2; 8 bases align to TRBD1. Losses at the gene ends were 5 bases for V and 6 bases for J; bases not matched to a gene: 6. This CDR3 is 13 amino acids long. Germline loops: CDR1 SGHTA, CDR2 FQGNSA. The CDR3: CASSPGQGGEQYF. The CDR3 DNA is TGTGCCAGCAGCCCTGGACAGGGAGGCGAGCAGTACTTC.

The chain recombines TRBV5-1 with TRBJ1-2; D is uncertain. There are 13 residues in the CDR3. In germline, CDR1 is SGHRS, CDR2 YFSETQ. Trimming removed 4 bases from V and 13 bases from J, with 20 bases in between. DNA of the CDR3: TGCGCCAGCAGCCCCCCACCATCGCCTGACCTCACCTTC. Translated: CASSPPPSPDLTF.

The chain carries TRBV10-3 and TRBJ1-2, with 8 nucleotides matching TRBD1. The junction had 7 bases not matched to a gene; V was cut back by 3 bases and J by 10 bases. Germline values: CDR1 ENHRY, CDR2 SYGVKD. The CDR3 length is 13 residues. Here the CDR3 DNA reads TGTGCCATCAGTGAAGGACAGGGAGGGGACTACACCTTC. It specifies CAISEGQGGDYTF.

V gene TRBV10-3 combines with J gene TRBJ1-1; TRBD1 might be the D (5 bases). CDR1 and CDR2 from the germline V gene are ENHRY and SYGVKD. The CDR3 is 13 amino acids. Trimming pared 5 bases from V and 1 base from J, leaving 8 bases between. CDR3 coding DNA: TGTGCCATCAGTTGGGGCGAGAACACTGAAGCTTTCTTT. This sequence encodes CAISWGENTEAFF.

This clone was seen only once. The J gene is TRBJ2-2, the V gene TRBV5-1, with 7 bases identical to TRBD2. Germline V gene data show CDR1 as SGHRS and CDR2 as YFSETQ. CDR3 length: 14 amino acids. V lost 5 bases to trimming and J lost 3 bases; unmatched junction nucleotides: 4. The CDR3 sequence is CASRGRADTGELFF. CDR3 in DNA: TGCGCCAGCAGGGGGAGGGCTGACACCGGGGAGCTGTTTTTT.

The chain is built from TRBV7-2 and TRBJ1-3, with 8 bases identical to TRBD1. The V gene's germline CDR1 is SGHTA and CDR2 FQGNSA. Losses at the gene ends were 6 bases for V and 4 bases for J; bases not matched to a gene: 8. The CDR3 contains 15 residues. The CDR3 DNA follows: TGTGCCAGCAGATTCGACAGGGGACCCGGAAACACCATATATTTT. Its protein product is CASRFDRGPGNTIYF.

The chain is built from TRBV5-1 and TRBJ1-1, with 8 bases matching TRBD1. Germline assignment: CDR1 SGHRS and CDR2 YFSETQ. Trimming at V came to 1 base and at J to 6 bases, leaving 14 bases not matched to a gene. This CDR3 comprises 17 residues. This CDR3 is CASSLSGGNRGSSEAFF. CDR3 in DNA: TGCGCCAGCAGCTTGAGTGGGGGTAACAGGGGGTCGTCTGAAGCTTTCTTT.

The chain combines TRBV6-4 with TRBJ2-3, with D perhaps TRBD1 (5 bases). In germline, CDR1 is MRHNA, CDR2 SNTAGT. V lost 2 bases, J lost 6 bases, and 12 bases lay in between. This CDR3 is built from 14 residues. CDR3 protein: CASSDTTGFDTQYF. The CDR3 region has the DNA TGTGCCAGCAGTGACACAACAGGTTTCGATACGCAGTATTTT.

This clone was observed a single time. V is TRBV19 and J is TRBJ2-3, with D possibly being TRBD2 (6 bases). V dropped 6 bases and J dropped 8 bases, with 18 bases sitting between them. The germline CDR1 and CDR2 sequences are LNHDA and SQIVND (reference sequence). CDR3 size: 14 residues. CDR3 region: CASSMEGIGSTQYF. CDR3 DNA: TGTGCCAGTAGCATGGAGGGAATCGGTTCTACGCAGTATTTT.

The gene calls are TRBV5-8 and TRBJ2-7; D possibly corresponds to TRBD1 (6 bases). The CDR3 is made up of 17 amino acids. Per the germline V gene, CDR1 is SGHTS and CDR2 is YDEGEE. Deletions cut 3 bases from V and 4 bases from J, with 23 bases between. DNA of the CDR3: TGTGCCAGCAGCTACTTTCCTCGACAGGTTGAACTTTACGAGCAGTACTTC. It yields the protein CASSYFPRQVELYEQYF.

CDR3 sequence reads: CATSREGVASGSGYNEQFF. Here the CDR3 DNA reads TGTGCCACCAGCAGAGAGGGGGTGGCTAGCGGGAGTGGGTACAATGAGCAGTTCTTC. This chain links TRBV15 with TRBJ2-1; 10 nucleotides line up with TRBD2. The CDR3 runs 19 residues. Unmatched junction bases numbered 12, after V lost 0 bases and J lost 4 bases. Germline lookup yields CDR1 LNHNV and CDR2 YYDKDF (reference sequence).

This rearrangement joins TRBV6-5 to TRBJ2-4; unclear D gene. Trimming pared 0 bases from V and 7 bases from J, leaving 7 bases between. The germline V gene has CDR1 MNHEY and CDR2 SVGAGI. The CDR3 loop spans 13 amino acids. The CDR3 nucleotides read TGTGCCAGCAGTTACTCGACCGGGAACATTCAGTACTTC. Translating it yields CASSYSTGNIQYF.

The chain couples TRBV9 to TRBJ2-1; TRBD2 might be the D (5 bases). The V gene's germline CDR1 is SGDLS and CDR2 YYNGEE. The CDR3 is made up of 15 amino acids. Trimming cost V 0 bases and J 8 bases, with 15 bases left between them. DNA for the CDR3: TGTGCCAGCAGCGTAGCTCCAAGGGTCGGGGATGAGCAGTTCTTC. Residues: CASSVAPRVGDEQFF. The variable domain in full, with the rest retrieved from reference TRBV9 and TRBJ2-1, is DSGVTQTPKHLITATGQRVTLRCSPRSGDLSVYWYQQSLDQGLQFLIQYYNGEERAKGNILERFSAQQFPDLHSELNLSSLELGDSALYFCASSVAPRVGDEQFFGPGTRLTVL.

The chain carries TRBV30 and TRBJ2-2; 9 nucleotides match TRBD1. CDR1 GTSNPN and CDR2 SVGIG come from the germline V gene (reference sequence). The CDR3 length is 17 residues. The trim removed 4 bases at V and 2 bases at J, leaving 11 bases unmatched. CDR3 amino acids: CAWIGRSGQGNTGELFF. The CDR3 nucleotides are TGTGCCTGGATAGGACGATCGGGACAGGGAAACACCGGGGAGCTGTTTTTT.

As regards this clone: It differs at one base from a far larger clone, so likely a read error. Different DNA sequences within this sample yield the same CDR3. The chain uses TRBV4-1 and TRBJ1-1; TRBD1 might be the D (5 bases). V gave up 4 bases and J gave up 2 bases, with 14 bases separating them. The germline CDR1 and CDR2 sequences are MGHRA and YSYEKL. The CDR3 is made up of 15 amino acids. CDR3 coding DNA: TGCGCCAGCAGCCCCAGGTCTGACAGAAACACTGAAGCTTTCTTT. It encodes CASSPRSDRNTEAFF.